This T cell receptor beta chain was profiled in a study of blood T cell repertoires in COVID-19. The CDR3 contains 16 residues. Germline V gene lookup returns CDR1 LGHNA and CDR2 YSLEER. The ends lost 0 bases at V and 3 bases at J; junction bases unmatched: 4. This clone has just a few counts. The method was immunoSEQ multiplex PCR; TCRdb's version includes in-frame clones alone and lacks a portion of them. Among some 80,000 clones listed, around 83% were seen once. This sequence was found in a woman aged 45-60 years with acute or convalescent COVID-19. The source material was peripheral blood. The J gene is TRBJ2-1, the V gene TRBV4-3, with 8 positions matching TRBD2. This CDR3 is CASSQDPLADYNEQFF. CDR3 coding DNA: TGCGCCAGCAGCCAAGATCCACTAGCGGACTACAATGAGCAGTTCTTC.